A single sample gave rise to the 16 T cell receptor beta chains below, sequenced in a study of blood T cell repertoires in COVID-19. The protocol was immunoSEQ multiplex PCR, while the TCRdb copy is restricted to in-frame clones and leaves out a portion. Here the sample spans approximately 130,000 clones, around 85% being singletons. Sequenced: peripheral blood. The receptor source for this set is a human donor in a cohort sampled during active COVID-19.

This chain joins TRBV9 and TRBJ1-1, with D tentatively TRBD1 (6 bases). Trimming pared 2 bases from V and 0 bases from J, leaving 8 bases between. The CDR3 covers 14 residues. CDR1 SGDLS and CDR2 YYNGEE come from the germline V gene. CDR3 region: CASSVRQVNTEAFF. CDR3 in DNA: TGTGCCAGCAGCGTCCGACAGGTGAACACTGAAGCTTTCTTT. The whole variable domain, filled in from reference TRBV9 and TRBJ1-1, reads DSGVTQTPKHLITATGQRVTLRCSPRSGDLSVYWYQQSLDQGLQFLIQYYNGEERAKGNILERFSAQQFPDLHSELNLSSLELGDSALYFCASSVRQVNTEAFFGQGTRLTVV.

The V gene is TRBV11-3, the J gene TRBJ2-1, with 11 bases lining up with TRBD2. This CDR3 region has 17 residues. Germline CDR1 is SGHNT and CDR2 is YENEEA. Trimming cost V 1 base and J 5 bases; bases outside gene matches: 7. The CDR3 region has the DNA TGTGCCAGCAGCTTAGTTCTAGCGGGAGGAAAAGACAATGAGCAGTTCTTC. Translation gives CASSLVLAGGKDNEQFF.

The CDR3 protein is CASGYQDRSIHGYTF. CDR3 sequence (DNA): TGTGCTAGTGGTTATCAGGACAGGTCAATTCATGGCTACACCTTC. The chain uses TRBV12-5 and TRBJ1-2; 7 bases map to TRBD1. V shed 4 bases, J shed 6 bases, and the junction held 11 bases outside the gene matches. Per the germline V gene, CDR1 is LGHNT and CDR2 is FRNRAP. The CDR3 extends over 15 amino acids.

This clone was observed a single time. The chain carries TRBV19 and TRBJ2-2; no clear D gene. Trimming cost V 5 bases and J 4 bases, with 5 bases left between them. Germline V CDR1 and CDR2: LNHDA, SQIVND (reference sequence). CDR3 length equals 12 residues. Written as DNA, the CDR3 is TGTGCCAGTAGTGTAATCACCGGGGAGCTGTTTTTT. Its translation: CASSVITGELFF. The entire variable domain, with the rest obtained from reference TRBV19 and TRBJ2-2, is as follows: DGGITQSPKYLFRKEGQNVTLSCEQNLNHDAMYWYRQDPGQGLRLIYYSQIVNDFQKGDIAEGYSVSREKKESFPLTVTSAQKNPTAFYLCASSVITGELFFGEGSRLTVL.

DNA for the CDR3: TGTGCCAGCTCACCAAATGCAGGGCTTAGCAATCAGCCCCAGCATTTT. Protein sequence: CASSPNAGLSNQPQHF. J is TRBJ1-5 and V is TRBV18; TRBD1 might be the D (5 bases). CDR1 and CDR2 from the germline V gene are KGHSH and LQKENI. The V gene lost 2 bases and the J gene lost 0 bases, with 11 bases spanning the gap. The CDR3 is made up of 16 amino acids. The variable domain in full, completed from reference TRBV18 and TRBJ1-5, reads NAGVMQNPRHLVRRRGQEARLRCSPMKGHSHVYWYRQLPEEGLKFMVYLQKENIIDESGMPKERFSAEFPKEGPSILRIQQVVRGDSAAYFCASSPNAGLSNQPQHFGDGTRLSIL.

The V gene is TRBV19, the J gene TRBJ2-5; 10 bases match TRBD1. The J segment lost 2 bases and the V segment lost 5 bases, leaving 11 bases of the junction unmatched. Germline lookup yields CDR1 LNHDA and CDR2 SQIVND (reference sequence). The CDR3 covers 17 residues. This CDR3 reads CASSSTHGTGVQETQYF. The CDR3 DNA reads TGTGCCAGTAGTTCCACCCACGGGACAGGGGTACAAGAGACCCAGTACTTC. Variable domain in full (rest from reference TRBV19 and TRBJ2-5): DGGITQSPKYLFRKEGQNVTLSCEQNLNHDAMYWYRQDPGQGLRLIYYSQIVNDFQKGDIAEGYSVSREKKESFPLTVTSAQKNPTAFYLCASSSTHGTGVQETQYFGPGTRLLVL.

The J gene is TRBJ2-3, the V gene TRBV13, with D perhaps TRBD2 (7 bases). Germline V gives CDR1 PRHDT, CDR2 FYEKMQ (reference sequence). The V gene lost 4 bases and the J gene lost 0 bases, with 14 bases spanning the gap. The CDR3 totals 16 residues. CDR3 nucleotides: TGTGCCAGCAGCTACCGGGGGGCGTCTAGCACAGATACGCAGTATTTT. This sequence encodes CASSYRGASSTDTQYF.

The genes are TRBV7-9 and TRBJ2-5; 14 bases map to TRBD2. V trimming: 5 bases; J trimming: 1 base; junction bases outside the gene matches: 6. The germline V gene has CDR1 SEHNR and CDR2 FQNEAQ (reference sequence). This CDR3 is built from 17 residues. The CDR3 DNA is TGTGCCAGCAGCCCAGTGGGGACTAGCGGGGGCCAAGAGACCCAGTACTTC. This sequence encodes CASSPVGTSGGQETQYF.

V is TRBV11-2 and J is TRBJ2-1, with 8 positions matching TRBD2. There are 16 residues in the CDR3. The germline CDR1 and CDR2 sequences are SGHAT and FQNNGV. V shed 0 bases, J shed 1 base, and the junction held 2 bases outside the gene matches. The DNA of the CDR3 is TGTGCCAGCAGCTTAGAGCGGGAGGCTTCCTACAATGAGCAGTTCTTC. Protein sequence: CASSLEREASYNEQFF.

The chain uses TRBV24-1 and TRBJ2-1; D remains unclear. This CDR3 is 13 amino acids long. Germline V CDR1 and CDR2: KGHDR, SFDVKD. The V end lost 10 bases, the J end lost 1 base, and 10 bases lay between the germline ends. DNA of the CDR3: TGTGCCACTGCAGTTGATTCCTACAATGAGCAGTTCTTC. This gives the protein CATAVDSYNEQFF.

This clone has a handful of counts. The CDR3 spells CASSPGWRGTQETQYF. CDR3 coding DNA: TGTGCCAGCAGCCCCGGTTGGCGGGGTACCCAAGAGACCCAGTACTTC. The chain is built from TRBV7-2 and TRBJ2-5, with a tentative D call TRBD2 (6 bases). Germline CDR1 reads SGHTA; CDR2 reads FQGNSA. The CDR3 sequence is 16 residues long. V gave up 5 bases and J gave up 1 base, with 17 bases separating them.

This chain uses TRBV7-2 with TRBJ2-1; 8 bases agree with TRBD2. Germline lookup yields CDR1 SGHTA and CDR2 FQGNSA. Losses at the gene ends were 1 base for V and 5 bases for J; bases not matched to a gene: 7. The length of the CDR3 is 16 residues. Here the CDR3 reads CASSLVPGLANNEQFF. The CDR3 DNA follows: TGTGCCAGCAGCTTAGTGCCCGGACTAGCCAACAATGAGCAGTTCTTC.

The chain has TRBV21-1 and TRBJ1-1; the table's D call of TRBD1 was not tested on the DNA. TRBV21-1 is listed as a pseudogene. This CDR3 has 15 amino acids. The CDR3 DNA reads TGTGCCAGCAGCACTAGACAGGGGGAGAACACTGAAGCTTTCTTT. It translates to CASSTRQGENTEAFF.

The sample holds a few counts of this clone. The chain uses TRBV6-2 or TRBV6-3 and TRBJ2-7, with 8 bases lining up with TRBD1. Trimming took 0 bases from V and 6 from J; bases not matched to a gene: 10. Germline lookup yields CDR1 MNHEY and CDR2 SVGEGT. This CDR3 is built from 16 residues. As DNA, the CDR3 is TGTGCCAGCAGTTACTCGCGAGACAGGGGTAATTTCGAGCAGTACGTC. It is translated as CASSYSRDRGNFEQYV.

This chain joins TRBV7-6 and TRBJ2-2, with D unresolved. The CDR3 spans 14 residues. Trimming stripped 0 bases from V and 0 bases from J, with 2 bases between. The germline CDR1 and CDR2 sequences are SGHVS and FNYEAQ. This CDR3 is CASSLASNTGELFF. CDR3 coding DNA: TGTGCCAGCAGCTTAGCCTCGAACACCGGGGAGCTGTTTTTT.

CDR3 DNA: TGTGCCAGCAGATTGACAGTGAACACTGAAGCTTTCTTT. This translates into CASRLTVNTEAFF. The chain links TRBV7-9 to TRBJ1-1, with D perhaps TRBD1 (5 bases). The CDR3 loop spans 13 amino acids. Germline V gene lookup returns CDR1 SEHNR and CDR2 FQNEAQ (reference sequence). V shed 6 bases and J shed 0 bases, with 8 bases lying between them.